This T cell receptor beta chain was identified in a study of glioma-infiltrating T cells. This clonotype was seen at least ten times. CDR1 and CDR2 (germline): SGHTA, FQGNSA. This CDR3 has 13 residues. The V end was cut by 1 base, the J end by 3 bases, with 7 bases between. TCR alpha and beta CDR3 regions were amplified from RNA using iRepertoire nested multiplex PCR. From the multiplex PCR reads, TCRdb called clonotypes with MiXCR, one entry per CDR3 protein. Here the sample spans approximately 110,000 distinct CDR3 sequences, around a quarter being singletons. The rearrangement joins TRBV7-2 to TRBJ2-7, with TRBD2 as a possible D gene (5 bases). The sequence derives from a human donor with low-grade glioma or glioblastoma, undergoing nonglioma brain surgery, or in good health (not recorded which). Specimen: glioma tissue, nonneoplastic brain tissue, or PBMCs (not recorded which). The CDR3: CASSLVRGYEQYF. The DNA of the CDR3 is TGTGCCAGCAGCTTAGTCCGGGGCTACGAGCAGTACTTC.